This TCR beta chain stems from a study of early T cells in non-severe SARS-CoV-2 infection listed by TCRdb under 2021. The study in broad terms: Because TCR sequencing relied on bulk RNA taken from unsorted whole blood, pairing of alpha and beta chains was not possible. General findings and caveats noted by the study authors: VDJdb matching was skewed toward anti-spike CD8 responses and likely underestimated virus-specific expansions, missing private and CD4 specificities.

A case-control design nested within a healthcare worker cohort in London, UK, was used, with weekly nasopharyngeal swab PCR tests and blood sampling performed. Healthcare workers were recruited between 23 and 31 March 2020, during the week of the UK lockdown, and were followed weekly for up to about 16 weeks. The CDR3 goes from the cysteine to the phenylalanine over 16 residues. The entry retains the CDR3 DNA only, 48 bases that are in frame from base 1. The junction carries 14 bases between V and J, which are trimmed by 4 bases and 0 bases respectively. CDR1 and CDR2 were assigned from the germline V gene as SGHVS and FNYEAQ. This clonotype showed up just a few times. Its antigen remains unidentified. The sample holds no much larger clone one base away, and base qualities are not on file. Libraries were prepared through 5' RACE. Data came from a NextSeq 500. The TCR library protocol attached unique molecular identifiers to individual cDNA molecules to correct for sequencing error and PCR bias. Both TCR alpha and beta chains were sequenced, and tight co-correlation was observed between alpha and beta sequence abundances in each sample. Per the source publication's procedure: Decombinator V4 was used to annotate the V gene, J gene and CDR3 of the TCR sequences. TCRs were defined as expanded if a significant change between any two time points was detected under a Poisson model with p below 0.0001. TCR abundances were normalised to the total number of TCRs sequenced per sample and expressed as counts per million. MAIT TCRs were defined by TRAV1-2 paired with TRAJ12, TRAJ20 or TRAJ33, and iNKT TCRs by TRAV10 paired with TRAJ18. VDJdb, accessed 1 November 2021, was searched for CMV, EBV and SARS-CoV-2 annotated TCRs, with TCRs annotated for multiple antigens excluded. The public reads were reanalyzed by TCRdb: fastp trimming at Q25, MiXCR alignment, in-frame beta chains only. Rows are combined by CDR3 protein, so each entry shows the most common genes and DNA. The V and J calls shown here were made by TCRdb, not taken from the authors' results. The sample yields around 76,000 distinct CDR3 sequences; approximately 15% were counted once. The ten most abundant clones make up roughly 4.3% of the sample.

The sequence derives from an adult who was a healthcare worker with PCR-confirmed SARS-CoV-2 infection or an uninfected control (not recorded which). This material consisted of whole blood, taken at baseline. The chain is encoded by TRBV7-6 joined to TRBJ2-3; too little of a D gene remains to name it. The nucleotide sequence reads TGTGCCAGCAGCTCTCAAGGACCCTCTAGCACAGATACGCAGTATTTT. It is translated as CASSSQGPSSTDTQYF.